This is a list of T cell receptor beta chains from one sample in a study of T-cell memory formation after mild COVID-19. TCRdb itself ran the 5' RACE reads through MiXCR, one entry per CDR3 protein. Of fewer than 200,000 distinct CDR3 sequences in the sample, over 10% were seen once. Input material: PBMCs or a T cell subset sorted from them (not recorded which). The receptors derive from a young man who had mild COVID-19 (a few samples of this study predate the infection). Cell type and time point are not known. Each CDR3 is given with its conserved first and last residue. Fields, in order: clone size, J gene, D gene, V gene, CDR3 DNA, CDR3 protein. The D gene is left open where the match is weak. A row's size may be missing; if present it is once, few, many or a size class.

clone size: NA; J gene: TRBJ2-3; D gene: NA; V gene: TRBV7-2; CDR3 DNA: TGTGCCAGCAGCCAGCCGTATTGGGATACGCAGTATTTT; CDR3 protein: CASSQPYWDTQYF
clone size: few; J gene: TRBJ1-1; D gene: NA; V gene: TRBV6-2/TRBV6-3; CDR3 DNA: TGTGCCAGCAAGTTCCAAATGAACACTGAAGCTTTCTTT; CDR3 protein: CASKFQMNTEAFF
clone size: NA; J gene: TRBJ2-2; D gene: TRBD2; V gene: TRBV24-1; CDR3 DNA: TGTGCCACCAGTGATTTGACTAGCGGGGGGAACACCGGGGAGCTGTTTTTT; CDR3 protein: CATSDLTSGGNTGELFF
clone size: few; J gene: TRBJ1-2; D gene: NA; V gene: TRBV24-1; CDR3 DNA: TGTGCCACCAGTTTATCTAGGGGTCGGAGCTATGGCTACACCTTC; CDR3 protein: CATSLSRGRSYGYTF
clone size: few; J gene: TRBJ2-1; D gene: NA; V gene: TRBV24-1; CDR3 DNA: TGTGCCACCAGTGACCCGGTAGGGGGGGGCGACCACAATGAGCAGTTCTTC; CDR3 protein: CATSDPVGGGDHNEQFF
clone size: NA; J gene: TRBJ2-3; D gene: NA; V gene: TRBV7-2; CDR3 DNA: TGTGCCAGCAGCCGATCCATCACAGATACGCAGTATTTT; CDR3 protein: CASSRSITDTQYF
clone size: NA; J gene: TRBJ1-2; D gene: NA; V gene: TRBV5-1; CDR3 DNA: TGCGCCAGCAGCGTCGGGAGGGCAGGTGGCTACACCTTC; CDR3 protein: CASSVGRAGGYTF
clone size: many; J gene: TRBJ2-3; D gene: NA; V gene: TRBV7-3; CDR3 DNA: TGTGCCAGCAGCTTAAGGGGGGACTCACGCCGAGGCACAGATACGCAGTATTTT; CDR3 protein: CASSLRGDSRRGTDTQYF
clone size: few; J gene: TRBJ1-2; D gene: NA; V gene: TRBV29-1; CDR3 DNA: TGCAGCGTTGTTCTTCCGGCAGGGAAGTATGGCTACACCTTC; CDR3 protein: CSVVLPAGKYGYTF
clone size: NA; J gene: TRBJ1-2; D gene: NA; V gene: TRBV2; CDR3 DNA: TGTGCCAGCAGGGGAGACTACTTCTATGGCTACACCTTC; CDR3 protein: CASRGDYFYGYTF
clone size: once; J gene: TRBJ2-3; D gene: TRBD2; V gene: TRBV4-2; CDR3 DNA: TGTGCCAGCAGCCAAGGGCTAGCGGGGGGGCGCGGCACAGATACGCAGTATTTT; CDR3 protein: CASSQGLAGGRGTDTQYF
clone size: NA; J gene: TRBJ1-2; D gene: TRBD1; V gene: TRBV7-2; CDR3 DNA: TGTGCCAGCAGCACGAGCGGCGGGACAGGGCCCTATGGCTACACCTTC; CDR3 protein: CASSTSGGTGPYGYTF
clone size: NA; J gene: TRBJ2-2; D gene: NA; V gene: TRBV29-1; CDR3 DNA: TGCAGCGTTGCTCGGGGGGCGGGCACCGGGGAGCTGTTTTTT; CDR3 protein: CSVARGAGTGELFF
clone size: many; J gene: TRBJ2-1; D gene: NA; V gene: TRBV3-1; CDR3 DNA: TGTGCCAGCAGCCACTTGATGGGGGGCCCCAATGAGCAGTTCTTC; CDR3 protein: CASSHLMGGPNEQFF
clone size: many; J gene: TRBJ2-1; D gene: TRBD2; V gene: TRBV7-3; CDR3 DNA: TGTGCCAGCAGCTCACCTAGCGGCGGCGGGTACAATGAGCAGTTCTTC; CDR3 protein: CASSSPSGGGYNEQFF
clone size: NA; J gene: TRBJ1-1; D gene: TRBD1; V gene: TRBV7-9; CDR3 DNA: TGTGCCAGCAGCTTAGTGGGTCGGACAGGGGGCGGATCGACTGAAGCTTTCTTT; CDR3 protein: CASSLVGRTGGGSTEAFF
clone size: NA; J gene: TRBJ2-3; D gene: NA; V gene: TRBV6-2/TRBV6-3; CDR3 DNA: TGTGCCAGCAGTTACGGGGCAGAAGCCTCTAGCACAGATACGCAGTATTTT; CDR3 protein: CASSYGAEASSTDTQYF
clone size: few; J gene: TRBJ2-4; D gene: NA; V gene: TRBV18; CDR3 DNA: TGTGCCAGCTCACCCGGCCAGCTACTAGCCAAAAACATTCAGTACTTC; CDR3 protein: CASSPGQLLAKNIQYF
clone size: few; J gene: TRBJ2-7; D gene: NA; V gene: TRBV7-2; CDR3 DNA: TGTGCCAGCAGCTTCCTGCTCCCCTACGAGCAGTACTTC; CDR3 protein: CASSFLLPYEQYF
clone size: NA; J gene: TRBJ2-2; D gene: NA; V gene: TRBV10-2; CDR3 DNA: TGCGCCAGCAGGCAGGGGCTTTACACCGGGGAGCTGTTTTTT; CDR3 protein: CASRQGLYTGELFF
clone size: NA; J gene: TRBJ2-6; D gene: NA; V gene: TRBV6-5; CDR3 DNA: TGTGCCAGCAGTTACGCAGGGAACTCTGGGGCCAACGTCCTGACTTTC; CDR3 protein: CASSYAGNSGANVLTF
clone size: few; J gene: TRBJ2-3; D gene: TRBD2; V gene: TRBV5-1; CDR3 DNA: TGCGCCAGCAGCCCACATGGGGGGACTAGCGAGAATACGCAGTATTTT; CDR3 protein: CASSPHGGTSENTQYF
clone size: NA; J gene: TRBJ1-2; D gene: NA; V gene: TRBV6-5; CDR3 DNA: TGTGCCAGCAGTTACTCGACCAGGGGAGGCTACACCTTC; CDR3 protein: CASSYSTRGGYTF
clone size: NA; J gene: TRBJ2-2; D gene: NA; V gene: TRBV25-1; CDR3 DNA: TGTGCCAGCAGTCCTCGGGTAAACACCGGGGAGCTGTTTTTT; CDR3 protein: CASSPRVNTGELFF
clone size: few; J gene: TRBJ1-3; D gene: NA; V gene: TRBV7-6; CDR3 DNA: TGTGCCAGCAGCTTCACCACGGGGAGCAGGGGAGGGAACACCATATATTTT; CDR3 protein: CASSFTTGSRGGNTIYF
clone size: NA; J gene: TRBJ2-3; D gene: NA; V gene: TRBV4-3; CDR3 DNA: TGCGCCAGCAGCCAAGATAGGTATACGCAGTATTTT; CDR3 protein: CASSQDRYTQYF
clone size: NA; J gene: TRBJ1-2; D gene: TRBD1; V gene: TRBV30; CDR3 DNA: TGTGCCTGGAGTGCCCCGGACAGGGTATCGGGTGGCTACACCTTC; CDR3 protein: CAWSAPDRVSGGYTF
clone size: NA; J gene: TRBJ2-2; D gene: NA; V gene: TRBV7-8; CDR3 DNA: TGTGCCAGCAGCGGTCGACTGAACACCGGGGAGCTGTTTTTT; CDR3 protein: CASSGRLNTGELFF
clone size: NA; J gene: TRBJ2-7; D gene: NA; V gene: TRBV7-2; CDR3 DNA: TGTGCCAGCAGCCTCTTGGCGGGGAACGCCTACGAGCAGTACTTC; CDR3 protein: CASSLLAGNAYEQYF
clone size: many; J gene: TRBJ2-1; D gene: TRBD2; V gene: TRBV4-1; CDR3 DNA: TGCGCCAGCAGTCTAGCGGGGACCTCCTACAATGAGCAGTTCTTC; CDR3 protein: CASSLAGTSYNEQFF
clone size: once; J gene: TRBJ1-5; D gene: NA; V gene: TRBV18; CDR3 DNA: TGTGCCAGCTCACTGGTCAGCAATCAGCCCCAGCATTTT; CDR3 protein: CASSLVSNQPQHF
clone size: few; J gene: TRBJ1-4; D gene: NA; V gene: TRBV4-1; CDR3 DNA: TGCGCCAGCAGCCAACAGGGACTGCCCGAAAAACTGTTTTTT; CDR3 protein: CASSQQGLPEKLFF
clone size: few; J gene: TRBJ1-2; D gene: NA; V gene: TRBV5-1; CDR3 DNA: TGCGCCAGCAGCTTGGCGGCAGGGTCTAACCCTAACTATGGCTACACCTTC; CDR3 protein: CASSLAAGSNPNYGYTF
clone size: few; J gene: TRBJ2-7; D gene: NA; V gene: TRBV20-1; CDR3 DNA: TGCAGTGCGACCTCGGACGGCTACTCCTACGAGCAGTACTTC; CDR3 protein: CSATSDGYSYEQYF
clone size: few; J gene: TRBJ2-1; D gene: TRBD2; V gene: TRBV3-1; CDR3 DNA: TGTGCCAGCAGCCCCCGGATCGGGGGGGTCCTCACGAATGAGCAGTTCTTC; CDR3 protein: CASSPRIGGVLTNEQFF
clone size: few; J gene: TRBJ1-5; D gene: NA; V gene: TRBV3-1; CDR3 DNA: TGTGCCAGCAGCCAAGGGGAAAAGGGTCAGCCCCAGCATTTT; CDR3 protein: CASSQGEKGQPQHF
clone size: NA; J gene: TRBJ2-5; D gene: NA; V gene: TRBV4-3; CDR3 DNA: TGCGCCAGCAGCCAACTCGGTAGGGGCCAAGAGACCCAGTACTTC; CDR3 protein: CASSQLGRGQETQYF
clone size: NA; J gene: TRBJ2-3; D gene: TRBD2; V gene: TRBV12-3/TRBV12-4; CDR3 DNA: TGTGCCAGCAGTTTGGTAGTCGCTAGCGGCCTAGATACGCAGTATTTT; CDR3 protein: CASSLVVASGLDTQYF
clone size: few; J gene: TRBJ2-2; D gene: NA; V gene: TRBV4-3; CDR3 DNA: TGCGCCAGCAGCCAAGATCCTTTAGGGGGGACCGGGGAGCTGTTTTTT; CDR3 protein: CASSQDPLGGTGELFF
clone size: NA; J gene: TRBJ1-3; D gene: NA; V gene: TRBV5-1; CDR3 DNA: TGCGCCAGCAGCCCAGGGGCAAGCTCTGGAAACACCATATATTTT; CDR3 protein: CASSPGASSGNTIYF
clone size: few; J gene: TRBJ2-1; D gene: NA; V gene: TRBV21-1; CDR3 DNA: TGTGCCGGGGAATGGGAGCGGGGGTTC; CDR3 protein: CAGEWERGF
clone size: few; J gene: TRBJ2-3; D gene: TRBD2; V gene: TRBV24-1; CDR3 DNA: TGTGCCACCAGTGATCCAAGCGGGGGGGCCTCAGATACGCAGTATTTT; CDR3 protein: CATSDPSGGASDTQYF
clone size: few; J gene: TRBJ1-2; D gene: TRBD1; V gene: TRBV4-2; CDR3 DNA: TGTGCCAGCAGCCATCAGGCAGGGGGCAGGAACTATGGCTACACCTTC; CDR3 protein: CASSHQAGGRNYGYTF
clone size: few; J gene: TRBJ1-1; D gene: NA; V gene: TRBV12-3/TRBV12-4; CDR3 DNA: TGTGCCAGCAGTTTATGGAACACTGAAGCTTTCTTT; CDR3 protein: CASSLWNTEAFF
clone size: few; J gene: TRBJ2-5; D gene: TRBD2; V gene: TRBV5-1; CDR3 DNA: TGCGCCAGCAGCTTGGGGCTAGCGGGGGTAGAGACCCAGTACTTC; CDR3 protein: CASSLGLAGVETQYF
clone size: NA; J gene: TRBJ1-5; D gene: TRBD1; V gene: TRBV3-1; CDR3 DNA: TGTGCCAGCAGCCTCGGGGGCTGGACAGGGGGGAATCAGCCCCAGCATTTT; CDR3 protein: CASSLGGWTGGNQPQHF
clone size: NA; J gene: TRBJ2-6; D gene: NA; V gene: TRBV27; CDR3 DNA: TGTGCCAGCAGCCCTAGGGGGGACTCTGGGGCCAACGTCCTGACTTTC; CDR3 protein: CASSPRGDSGANVLTF
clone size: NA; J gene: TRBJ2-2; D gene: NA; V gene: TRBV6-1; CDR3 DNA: TGTGCCAGCAGTGAACGCTGGGACACCGGGGAGCTGTTTTTT; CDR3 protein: CASSERWDTGELFF
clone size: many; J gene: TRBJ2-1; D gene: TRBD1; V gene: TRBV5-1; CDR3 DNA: TGCGCCAGCAGCCGACAGGGGGACCCCAATGAGCAGTTCTTC; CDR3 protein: CASSRQGDPNEQFF
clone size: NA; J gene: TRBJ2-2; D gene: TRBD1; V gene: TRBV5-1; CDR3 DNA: TGCGCCAGCAGCTTTGGGGACAGGGATCACGGGGAGCTGTTTTTT; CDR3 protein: CASSFGDRDHGELFF
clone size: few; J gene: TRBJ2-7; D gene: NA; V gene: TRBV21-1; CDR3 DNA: TGTGCCAGCAGCAAAACTAGCGGGGGCCACGAGCAGTACTTC; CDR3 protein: CASSKTSGGHEQYF
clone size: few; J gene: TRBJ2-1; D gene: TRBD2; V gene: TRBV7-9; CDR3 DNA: TGTGCCAGCAGCACCCGGACTAGCGGGGGGACTAATGAGCAGTTCTTC; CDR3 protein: CASSTRTSGGTNEQFF
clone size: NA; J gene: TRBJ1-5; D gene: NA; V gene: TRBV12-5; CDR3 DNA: TGTGCTAGTGGTCCCGACGGGACCTTTTGGCCCCAGCATTTT; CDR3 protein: CASGPDGTFWPQHF
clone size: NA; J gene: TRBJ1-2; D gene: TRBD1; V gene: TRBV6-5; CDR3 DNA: TGTGCCAGCAGTTACGGAAGTCCAGGGGGCGATGGCTACACCTTC; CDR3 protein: CASSYGSPGGDGYTF
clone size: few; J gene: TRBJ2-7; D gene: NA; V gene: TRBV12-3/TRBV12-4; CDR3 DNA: TGTGCCAGCTCTTCCCTAAGCTCCTACGAGCAGTACTTC; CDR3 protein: CASSSLSSYEQYF
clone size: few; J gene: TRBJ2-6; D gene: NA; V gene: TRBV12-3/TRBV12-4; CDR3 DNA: TGTGCCAGCAGTTTCAGGGGATCTGGGGCCAACGTCCTGACTTTC; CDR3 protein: CASSFRGSGANVLTF